This T cell receptor beta chain was profiled in a study of T cell responses to AZD1222 COVID-19 vaccine. Produced via immunoSEQ multiplex PCR; TCRdb's table is partial and in-frame only. The sample includes around 99,000 clones, around 94% of them seen just once. The input for sequencing was peripheral blood, taken on day 0 of AZD1222 vaccination. This clonotype was sampled from an adult in good health.

In DNA form, the CDR3 reads TGTGCCAGCAGTGTGTCGACTAGCGGGATCCATGAGCAGTTCTTC. This translates into CASSVSTSGIHEQFF. V usage is TRBV6-4 and J usage is TRBJ2-1; 11 bases match TRBD2. J gave up 8 bases and V 4 bases, and 7 bases lay outside the gene matches. Germline V CDR1 and CDR2: MRHNA, SNTAGT. The CDR3 is 15 amino acids.